A selection of T cell receptor beta chains follows, all from one sample in a study of response to subunit inactivated influenza vaccine. In TCRdb, the RT-PCR reads were re-called with MiXCR into one record per CDR3 protein. The sample lists roughly 570,000 distinct CDR3 sequences, around 15% seen once, with roughly 10% in the top ten. The input for sequencing was PBMCs from blood, taken approximately 13 days after vaccination. These receptors all come from a man aged 50 to 60 who received an inactivated influenza vaccine. The CDR3 runs from the conserved cysteine through the conserved F or W. D genes are given only for firm matches. Some rows mark clone size as missing; the rest say once, few, many or name a class of expanded clone.

d_gene: .; abundance: few; v_gene: TRBV5-1; j_gene: TRBJ2-5; CDR3nt: TGCGCCAGCAGCTTAAGGAGGCTCCAAGAGACCCAGTACTTC; CDR3aa: CASSLRRLQETQYF
d_gene: TRBD1; abundance: few; v_gene: TRBV25-1; j_gene: TRBJ1-1; CDR3nt: TGTGCCAGTCAGGGGGCCGCTGAAGCTTTCTTT; CDR3aa: CASQGAAEAFF
d_gene: .; abundance: .; v_gene: TRBV20-1; j_gene: TRBJ1-6; CDR3nt: TGCAGTGCTACCGAGAAGGTCCTATCAAATTCACCCCTCCACTTT; CDR3aa: CSATEKVLSNSPLHF
d_gene: .; abundance: .; v_gene: TRBV11-2; j_gene: TRBJ2-1; CDR3nt: TGTGCCAGCAGCTTAGTTTGGGACGGGCAGACGCAGTTCTTC; CDR3aa: CASSLVWDGQTQFF
d_gene: .; abundance: few; v_gene: TRBV20-1; j_gene: TRBJ2-3; CDR3nt: TGCAGTGCAGGGGGGGGGGCCGCTACGCAGTATTTT; CDR3aa: CSAGGGAATQYF
d_gene: .; abundance: few; v_gene: TRBV10-1; j_gene: TRBJ1-5; CDR3nt: TGCGCCAGCAGTGGAGGGGATCCCAATCAGCCCCAGCATTTT; CDR3aa: CASSGGDPNQPQHF
d_gene: TRBD1; abundance: few; v_gene: TRBV29-1; j_gene: TRBJ2-7; CDR3nt: TGCAGCGCCTCCCGGGACAGGGTCGAGCAGTACTTC; CDR3aa: CSASRDRVEQYF
d_gene: TRBD2; abundance: .; v_gene: TRBV2; j_gene: TRBJ2-1; CDR3nt: TGTGCCAGCAGTCGGGGGCTAGCGGGCCGAAAAGAGCAGTTCTTC; CDR3aa: CASSRGLAGRKEQFF
d_gene: TRBD1; abundance: .; v_gene: TRBV6-2/TRBV6-3; j_gene: TRBJ1-2; CDR3nt: TGTGCCAGCAGACCACAGGGGTCCGGCTACACCTTC; CDR3aa: CASRPQGSGYTF
d_gene: .; abundance: many; v_gene: TRBV5-1; j_gene: TRBJ1-1; CDR3nt: TGCGCCAGCAGCTTGGGCCCACCAGGTAGGGCGAACACTGAAGCTTTCTTT; CDR3aa: CASSLGPPGRANTEAFF
d_gene: .; abundance: .; v_gene: TRBV11-2; j_gene: TRBJ2-7; CDR3nt: TGTGCCAGCAGCAAGGACCTCAGGGTCTACGAGCAGTACTTC; CDR3aa: CASSKDLRVYEQYF
d_gene: .; abundance: many; v_gene: TRBV12-3/TRBV12-4; j_gene: TRBJ2-2; CDR3nt: TGTGCCAGCAGTTTCAAGGGTGGCGGGGAGCTGTTTTTT; CDR3aa: CASSFKGGGELFF
d_gene: .; abundance: .; v_gene: TRBV4-2; j_gene: TRBJ2-1; CDR3nt: TGTGCCAGCAGCCAAGATTACTACGTCAGGGAGTCGGCCTACAATGAGCAGTTCTTC; CDR3aa: CASSQDYYVRESAYNEQFF
d_gene: .; abundance: few; v_gene: TRBV7-2; j_gene: TRBJ2-2; CDR3nt: TGTGCCAGCAGCTTTGGGCAAAGCGGGGAGCTGTTTTTT; CDR3aa: CASSFGQSGELFF
d_gene: .; abundance: few; v_gene: TRBV24-1; j_gene: TRBJ2-7; CDR3nt: TGTGCCACCAGTGATTTCCGAGGGGGTACCTACGAGCAGTACTTC; CDR3aa: CATSDFRGGTYEQYF
d_gene: TRBD2; abundance: many; v_gene: TRBV12-3/TRBV12-4; j_gene: TRBJ2-3; CDR3nt: TGTGCCAGCAGTTTATTACTAGCGGGAGCAGATACGCAGTATTTT; CDR3aa: CASSLLLAGADTQYF
d_gene: TRBD2; abundance: few; v_gene: TRBV7-6; j_gene: TRBJ2-3; CDR3nt: TGTGCCAGCAGCTCCGCCCTAGCGGGAGTGGGAGATACGCAGTATTTT; CDR3aa: CASSSALAGVGDTQYF
d_gene: .; abundance: many; v_gene: TRBV6-4; j_gene: TRBJ2-1; CDR3nt: TGTGCCAGCAGTACCGGCGCTGCGAGCTCCTACAATGAGCAGTTCTTC; CDR3aa: CASSTGAASSYNEQFF
d_gene: .; abundance: .; v_gene: TRBV24-1; j_gene: TRBJ2-3; CDR3nt: TGTGCCACCAGTGATTTCCCAGGAACTAGCACAGATACGCAGTATTTT; CDR3aa: CATSDFPGTSTDTQYF
d_gene: TRBD1; abundance: .; v_gene: TRBV27; j_gene: TRBJ2-5; CDR3nt: TGTGCCAGCAGTAAATCCAGGGGGCTGATAGAGACCCAGTACTTC; CDR3aa: CASSKSRGLIETQYF
d_gene: .; abundance: .; v_gene: TRBV15; j_gene: TRBJ2-5; CDR3nt: TGTGCCACCAGCAGGACCGGGGACGGGGAGACCCAGTACTTC; CDR3aa: CATSRTGDGETQYF
d_gene: .; abundance: .; v_gene: TRBV5-1; j_gene: TRBJ2-5; CDR3nt: TGCGCCAGCCCCGGGTACCAAGAGACCCAGTACTTC; CDR3aa: CASPGYQETQYF
d_gene: .; abundance: .; v_gene: TRBV7-2; j_gene: TRBJ2-1; CDR3nt: TGTGCCAGCAGCTTAGTAGGGGGGCTTAGCTCCTACAATGAGCAGTTCTTC; CDR3aa: CASSLVGGLSSYNEQFF
d_gene: TRBD2; abundance: .; v_gene: TRBV4-2; j_gene: TRBJ2-1; CDR3nt: TGTGCCAGCAGCCAAGAGGACGGGGGGTTCTACAATGAGCAGTTCTTC; CDR3aa: CASSQEDGGFYNEQFF
d_gene: TRBD1; abundance: few; v_gene: TRBV12-3/TRBV12-4; j_gene: TRBJ2-5; CDR3nt: TGTGCCAGCAGCCCCGACAGGGTTCCCCAGTACTTC; CDR3aa: CASSPDRVPQYF
d_gene: .; abundance: .; v_gene: TRBV20-1; j_gene: TRBJ1-5; CDR3nt: TGCAGTGCTAGGCAGGGTGGGGGAGATCAGCCCCAGCATTTT; CDR3aa: CSARQGGGDQPQHF
d_gene: .; abundance: few; v_gene: TRBV5-6; j_gene: TRBJ2-5; CDR3nt: TGTGCCAGCAGCTTGACTAGGTCGGAGACCCAGTACTTC; CDR3aa: CASSLTRSETQYF
d_gene: TRBD2; abundance: .; v_gene: TRBV28; j_gene: TRBJ2-2; CDR3nt: TGTGCCAGCAAGCTAGCGGGAGACGCGAACACCGGGGAGCTGTTTTTT; CDR3aa: CASKLAGDANTGELFF
d_gene: TRBD1; abundance: few; v_gene: TRBV7-9; j_gene: TRBJ1-2; CDR3nt: TGTGCCAGCAGAAGACCGGACAGGGGGGCCTATGGCTACACCTTC; CDR3aa: CASRRPDRGAYGYTF
d_gene: .; abundance: many; v_gene: TRBV5-6; j_gene: TRBJ2-4; CDR3nt: TGTGCCAGCAGCTGGGTTGGGAGGATGGGAAAAAACATTCAGTACTTC; CDR3aa: CASSWVGRMGKNIQYF
d_gene: TRBD1; abundance: .; v_gene: TRBV5-6; j_gene: TRBJ2-7; CDR3nt: TGTGCCAGCAGCTTGACGGACAGGGGGTTCTTTGACGAGCAGTACTTC; CDR3aa: CASSLTDRGFFDEQYF
d_gene: TRBD1; abundance: few; v_gene: TRBV2; j_gene: TRBJ2-1; CDR3nt: TGTGCCATCCAGGACAGGAGCTCCTACAATGAGCAGTTCTTC; CDR3aa: CAIQDRSSYNEQFF
d_gene: .; abundance: few; v_gene: TRBV28; j_gene: TRBJ2-3; CDR3nt: TGTGCCAGCGGGTACACTGGGGATACGCAGTATTTT; CDR3aa: CASGYTGDTQYF
d_gene: .; abundance: .; v_gene: TRBV10-3; j_gene: TRBJ2-3; CDR3nt: TGTACTGGGGCATTGGGCCCCACAGATACGCAGTATTTT; CDR3aa: CTGALGPTDTQYF
d_gene: TRBD1; abundance: .; v_gene: TRBV15; j_gene: TRBJ2-5; CDR3nt: TGTGCCACCAGCAGGGACAGGGAAGAGACCCAGTACTTC; CDR3aa: CATSRDREETQYF
d_gene: .; abundance: once; v_gene: TRBV10-3; j_gene: TRBJ2-7; CDR3nt: TGTGCCACGCGTAGAGCCGCCTACGAGCAGTACTTC; CDR3aa: CATRRAAYEQYF
d_gene: .; abundance: .; v_gene: TRBV11-1; j_gene: TRBJ2-7; CDR3nt: TGTGCCAGCAGCTTAAACGGGAGAGGTGAGCAGTACTTC; CDR3aa: CASSLNGRGEQYF
d_gene: TRBD2; abundance: many; v_gene: TRBV7-2; j_gene: TRBJ2-1; CDR3nt: TGTGCCAGCAGCCGGACTAGTTGGGGAAGATACAATGAGCAGTTCTTC; CDR3aa: CASSRTSWGRYNEQFF
d_gene: TRBD1; abundance: many; v_gene: TRBV4-1; j_gene: TRBJ1-3; CDR3nt: TGCGCCAGCAGCCGGGACAGGAACTCTGGAAACACCATATATTTT; CDR3aa: CASSRDRNSGNTIYF
d_gene: TRBD1; abundance: .; v_gene: TRBV20-1; j_gene: TRBJ2-5; CDR3nt: TGCAGTGCTAGGGTGACAGGGGAAGAGACCCAGTACTTC; CDR3aa: CSARVTGEETQYF
d_gene: .; abundance: .; v_gene: TRBV10-3; j_gene: TRBJ1-5; CDR3nt: TGTGCCATCAGTGAGTCGGATATCGGAAGCAATCAGCCCCAGCATTTT; CDR3aa: CAISESDIGSNQPQHF
d_gene: TRBD1; abundance: many; v_gene: TRBV6-5; j_gene: TRBJ2-2; CDR3nt: TGTGCCAGCAGTCTACTGGGACAGCCGGATCCCGGGGAGCTGTTTTTT; CDR3aa: CASSLLGQPDPGELFF
d_gene: .; abundance: few; v_gene: TRBV6-1; j_gene: TRBJ1-3; CDR3nt: TGTGCCAGCAGCCCCGGGACCTCAAGAGGAAACACCATATATTTT; CDR3aa: CASSPGTSRGNTIYF
d_gene: .; abundance: few; v_gene: TRBV7-9; j_gene: TRBJ1-6; CDR3nt: TGTGCCAGCAGCTTAGAATTCGGCAGAACTAATTCACCCCTCCACTTT; CDR3aa: CASSLEFGRTNSPLHF
d_gene: .; abundance: few; v_gene: TRBV6-5; j_gene: TRBJ1-1; CDR3nt: TGTGCCAGCAGTTACTCGTTCCAGCCCATGAACACTGAAGCTTTCTTT; CDR3aa: CASSYSFQPMNTEAFF